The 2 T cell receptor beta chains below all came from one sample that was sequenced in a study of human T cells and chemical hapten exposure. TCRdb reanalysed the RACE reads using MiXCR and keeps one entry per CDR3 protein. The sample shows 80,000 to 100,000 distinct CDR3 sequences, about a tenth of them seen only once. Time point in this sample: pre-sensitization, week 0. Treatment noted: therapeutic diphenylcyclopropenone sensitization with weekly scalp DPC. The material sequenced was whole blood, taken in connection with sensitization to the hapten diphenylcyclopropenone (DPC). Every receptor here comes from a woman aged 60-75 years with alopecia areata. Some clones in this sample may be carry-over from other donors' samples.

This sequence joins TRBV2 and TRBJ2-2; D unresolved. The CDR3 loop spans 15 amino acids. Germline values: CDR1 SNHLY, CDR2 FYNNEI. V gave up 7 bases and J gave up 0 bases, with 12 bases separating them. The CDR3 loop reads CASTKDGPNTGELFF. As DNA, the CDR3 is TGTGCCAGCACCAAGGACGGACCGAACACCGGGGAGCTGTTTTTT.

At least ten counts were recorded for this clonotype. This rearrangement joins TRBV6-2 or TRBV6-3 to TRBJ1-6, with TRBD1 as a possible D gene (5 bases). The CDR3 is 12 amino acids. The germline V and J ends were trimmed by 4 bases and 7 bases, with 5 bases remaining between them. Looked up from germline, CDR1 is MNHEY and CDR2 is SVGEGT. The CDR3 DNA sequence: TGTGCCAGCAGTTGGGGGAATTCACCCCTCCACTTT. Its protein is CASSWGNSPLHF.